One T cell receptor beta chain is described in this entry. The antigen remains unidentified. A read error may produce the germline difference seen at one junction end. A multiplex PCR containing 32 V primers and 13 J primers was used to amplify TCR beta CDR3. TCRdb processed the multiplex PCR reads anew with MiXCR; each CDR3 protein has one entry. There are about 22,000 distinct CDR3 sequences in the sample; around 28% occur only once, and about 4.6% lies in the top ten. The data stem from a study of immune heterogeneity within non-small cell lung tumors. Overall study results and limits: Different tumor locations in one patient shared dominant CDR3 beta clonotypes yet harbored unique high-frequency clones.

Bulk tumor genomic DNA, 600 to 650 ng per sample, was used as template. Spaced far apart, several biopsies were taken from each primary tumor during surgery. Each patient presented with untreated, newly diagnosed non-small cell lung cancer and received curative surgery. This CDR3 has 13 amino acids. Germline CDR1 reads MNHEY; CDR2 reads SVGAGI. The sequence derives from a middle-aged man with non-small cell lung cancer. Sequenced: lung tumor tissue. This sequence joins TRBV6-5 and TRBJ2-2, with D unresolved. CDR3 DNA: TGTGCCATCAGTTACCCTGTCACCGGGGAGCTGTTTTTT. Translating gives CAISYPVTGELFF.